Listed below are T cell receptor beta chains from one sample, sequenced in a study of multiple sclerosis patients with progressive multifocal leukoencephalopathy. This table comes from immunoSEQ multiplex PCR, and its TCRdb copy is limited to in-frame clones, with some not included. The sample holds 30,000 or so clones; 89% are singletons and the top ten take nearly 1.5%. The sample taken for sequencing was PBMCs. The receptors stem from a human donor with multiple sclerosis. Each CDR3 is given with its conserved first and last residue. D genes are given only for firm matches. Clone size, where shown, is once, few, many, or a class for clones that have expanded.

abundance: few
v_gene: TRBV28
j_gene: TRBJ2-2
d_gene: -
CDR3aa: CASSFPGRRELFF
CDR3nt: TGTGCCAGCAGTTTCCCGGGCCGTCGGGAGCTGTTTTTT

abundance: few
v_gene: TRBV7-9
j_gene: TRBJ2-7
d_gene: -
CDR3aa: CASSQGGWRAYEQYF
CDR3nt: TGTGCCAGCAGCCAAGGAGGGTGGCGGGCCTACGAGCAGTACTTC

abundance: -
v_gene: TRBV19
j_gene: TRBJ2-2
d_gene: -
CDR3aa: CASSTPGVPTGELFF
CDR3nt: TGTGCCAGTAGTACCCCGGGGGTTCCCACCGGGGAGCTGTTTTTT

abundance: -
v_gene: TRBV6-1
j_gene: TRBJ2-1
d_gene: TRBD2
CDR3aa: CASTKVAGVGDEQFF
CDR3nt: TGTGCCAGCACCAAGGTAGCGGGAGTGGGCGATGAGCAGTTCTTC

abundance: -
v_gene: TRBV19
j_gene: TRBJ1-2
d_gene: -
CDR3aa: CASSEGRQGYTF
CDR3nt: TGTGCCAGTAGTGAGGGCAGGCAAGGCTACACCTTC

abundance: -
v_gene: TRBV27
j_gene: TRBJ1-4
d_gene: -
CDR3aa: CASSLVGGREKLFF
CDR3nt: TGTGCCAGCAGTTTAGTCGGGGGTCGGGAAAAACTGTTTTTT

abundance: -
v_gene: TRBV11-2
j_gene: TRBJ2-7
d_gene: -
CDR3aa: CASSLDRTVTYEQYF
CDR3nt: TGTGCCAGCAGCTTAGACCGGACAGTAACCTACGAGCAGTACTTC

abundance: -
v_gene: TRBV5-4
j_gene: TRBJ2-2
d_gene: TRBD2
CDR3aa: CASSQGTSGNGELFF
CDR3nt: TGTGCCAGCAGCCAAGGGACTAGCGGGAACGGGGAGCTGTTTTTT

abundance: -
v_gene: TRBV7-7
j_gene: TRBJ2-1
d_gene: -
CDR3aa: CASSLDGNYNEQFF
CDR3nt: TGTGCCAGCAGCTTAGACGGCAATTACAATGAGCAGTTCTTC

abundance: -
v_gene: TRBV30
j_gene: TRBJ2-2
d_gene: -
CDR3aa: CAWSVRQGAGTGELFF
CDR3nt: TGTGCCTGGAGTGTACGTCAGGGAGCGGGCACCGGGGAGCTGTTTTTT

abundance: -
v_gene: TRBV9
j_gene: TRBJ2-3
d_gene: TRBD2
CDR3aa: CASSVEAGGADTQYF
CDR3nt: TGTGCCAGCAGCGTAGAAGCGGGAGGAGCAGATACGCAGTATTTT

abundance: once
v_gene: TRBV30
j_gene: TRBJ1-5
d_gene: TRBD1
CDR3aa: CAWSATLTGFGMRNQPQHF
CDR3nt: TGTGCCTGGAGTGCCACGCTGACAGGGTTTGGAATGCGCAATCAGCCCCAGCATTTT

abundance: few
v_gene: TRBV6-4
j_gene: TRBJ2-1
d_gene: TRBD2
CDR3aa: CASSAGLAGGPDEQFF
CDR3nt: TGTGCCAGCAGCGCGGGACTAGCGGGAGGGCCCGATGAGCAGTTCTTC

abundance: -
v_gene: TRBV7-2
j_gene: TRBJ2-7
d_gene: TRBD2
CDR3aa: CASSLTSGGYEQYF
CDR3nt: TGTGCCAGCAGCTTAACTAGCGGGGGCTACGAGCAGTACTTC

abundance: -
v_gene: TRBV23-1
j_gene: TRBJ1-5
d_gene: -
CDR3aa: CASSSPRTGGNQPQHF
CDR3nt: TGCGCCAGCTCCTCTCCCCGGACCGGGGGCAATCAGCCCCAGCATTTT

abundance: -
v_gene: TRBV5-1
j_gene: TRBJ1-4
d_gene: -
CDR3aa: CASSLGRATNEKLFF
CDR3nt: TGCGCCAGCAGCTTGGGGCGGGCAACTAATGAAAAACTGTTTTTT

abundance: once
v_gene: TRBV6-6
j_gene: TRBJ1-2
d_gene: TRBD1
CDR3aa: CASRDRANYGYTF
CDR3nt: TGTGCCAGCAGGGACAGGGCTAACTATGGCTACACCTTC

abundance: -
v_gene: TRBV28
j_gene: TRBJ2-7
d_gene: -
CDR3aa: CASSWGREDYEQYF
CDR3nt: TGTGCCAGCAGTTGGGGCAGAGAGGACTACGAGCAGTACTTC

abundance: -
v_gene: TRBV25-1
j_gene: TRBJ2-7
d_gene: -
CDR3aa: CASREGLTYEQYF
CDR3nt: TGTGCCAGCAGAGAGGGCCTCACCTACGAGCAGTACTTC

abundance: -
v_gene: TRBV18
j_gene: TRBJ2-3
d_gene: -
CDR3aa: CASSQGVPTSTDTQYF
CDR3nt: TGTGCCAGCTCACAAGGGGTCCCGACTAGCACAGATACGCAGTATTTT

abundance: once
v_gene: TRBV21-1
j_gene: TRBJ2-1
d_gene: -
CDR3aa: CASSGTSGTPPYNEQFF
CDR3nt: TGTGCCAGCAGCGGTACTAGCGGGACCCCCCCGTACAATGAGCAGTTCTTC

abundance: -
v_gene: TRBV18
j_gene: TRBJ2-2
d_gene: TRBD2
CDR3aa: CASPPSAGDFAGELFF
CDR3nt: TGTGCCAGCCCCCCGTCAGCGGGAGATTTTGCCGGGGAGCTGTTTTTT

abundance: -
v_gene: TRBV28
j_gene: TRBJ2-7
d_gene: TRBD1
CDR3aa: CASSPGTGADEQYF
CDR3nt: TGTGCCAGCAGTCCCGGGACAGGCGCGGACGAGCAGTACTTC

abundance: -
v_gene: TRBV6-5
j_gene: TRBJ2-7
d_gene: -
CDR3aa: CASSPRDGEQYF
CDR3nt: TGTGCCAGCAGTCCCCGGGACGGCGAGCAGTACTTC

abundance: -
v_gene: TRBV2
j_gene: TRBJ2-1
d_gene: -
CDR3aa: CASSGPWGSQDNEQFF
CDR3nt: TGTGCCAGCAGTGGTCCATGGGGGTCCCAAGACAATGAGCAGTTCTTC

abundance: -
v_gene: TRBV27
j_gene: TRBJ2-7
d_gene: TRBD2
CDR3aa: CASSLELAAYEQYF
CDR3nt: TGTGCCAGCAGTTTGGAACTAGCGGCCTACGAGCAGTACTTC

abundance: -
v_gene: TRBV15
j_gene: TRBJ2-1
d_gene: -
CDR3aa: CATSTSGTGYNEQFF
CDR3nt: TGTGCCACCAGTACTAGCGGGACAGGGTACAATGAGCAGTTCTTC

abundance: -
v_gene: TRBV7-9
j_gene: TRBJ1-1
d_gene: -
CDR3aa: CASSLALGGTEAFF
CDR3nt: TGTGCCAGCAGCTTAGCGCTGGGGGGCACTGAAGCTTTCTTT

abundance: -
v_gene: TRBV28
j_gene: TRBJ2-7
d_gene: -
CDR3aa: CASRSLGGGYEQYF
CDR3nt: TGTGCCAGCAGAAGCCTCGGGGGAGGCTACGAGCAGTACTTC

abundance: -
v_gene: TRBV28
j_gene: TRBJ1-5
d_gene: -
CDR3aa: CASSPGVDQPQHF
CDR3nt: TGTGCCAGCAGTCCCGGCGTAGATCAGCCCCAGCATTTT

abundance: -
v_gene: TRBV4-3
j_gene: TRBJ2-7
d_gene: -
CDR3aa: CASSQGPGVHEQYF
CDR3nt: TGCGCCAGCAGCCAAGGGCCGGGTGTGCATGAGCAGTACTTC

abundance: -
v_gene: TRBV7-9
j_gene: TRBJ1-3
d_gene: -
CDR3aa: CASSPSGTRRNTIYF
CDR3nt: TGTGCCAGCAGCCCCAGTGGGACTCGTAGAAACACCATATATTTT

abundance: -
v_gene: TRBV2
j_gene: TRBJ1-1
d_gene: -
CDR3aa: CASSEQGMNEAFF
CDR3nt: TGTGCCAGCAGTGAACAGGGGATGAATGAAGCTTTCTTT

abundance: -
v_gene: TRBV5-1
j_gene: TRBJ1-2
d_gene: TRBD1
CDR3aa: CASSQGGYGYTF
CDR3nt: TGCGCCAGCAGCCAGGGGGGCTATGGCTACACCTTC

abundance: -
v_gene: TRBV6-1
j_gene: TRBJ2-3
d_gene: TRBD2
CDR3aa: CASSEVGSGNTQYF
CDR3nt: TGTGCCAGCAGTGAAGTAGGTAGCGGGAATACGCAGTATTTT

abundance: -
v_gene: TRBV15
j_gene: TRBJ1-5
d_gene: -
CDR3aa: CAKKARNQPQHF
CDR3nt: TGTGCCAAAAAGGCCCGCAATCAGCCCCAGCATTTT

abundance: -
v_gene: TRBV7-9
j_gene: TRBJ1-3
d_gene: TRBD1
CDR3aa: CASSATGHSGNTIYF
CDR3nt: TGTGCCAGCAGCGCGACAGGGCACTCTGGAAACACCATATATTTT

abundance: -
v_gene: TRBV21-1
j_gene: TRBJ2-2
d_gene: -
CDR3aa: CASSRGLPGELFF
CDR3nt: TGTGCCAGCAGCAGAGGACTTCCCGGGGAGCTGTTTTTT

abundance: -
v_gene: TRBV2
j_gene: TRBJ2-1
d_gene: TRBD1
CDR3aa: CASSATGTGNEQFF
CDR3nt: TGTGCCAGCAGTGCCACCGGGACAGGAAATGAGCAGTTCTTC

abundance: -
v_gene: TRBV11-2
j_gene: TRBJ1-1
d_gene: -
CDR3aa: CASSLTGTGTEAFF
CDR3nt: TGTGCCAGCAGCTTAACAGGGACGGGGACTGAAGCTTTCTTT

abundance: few
v_gene: TRBV25-1
j_gene: TRBJ1-5
d_gene: -
CDR3aa: CASSTHNQPQHF
CDR3nt: TGTGCCAGCAGTACCCACAATCAGCCCCAGCATTTT

abundance: -
v_gene: TRBV2
j_gene: TRBJ1-3
d_gene: -
CDR3aa: CASEGLSGNTIYF
CDR3nt: TGTGCCAGCGAGGGCCTCTCTGGAAACACCATATATTTT

abundance: -
v_gene: TRBV5-4
j_gene: TRBJ1-1
d_gene: -
CDR3aa: CASSSRVEAFF
CDR3nt: TGTGCCAGCAGCTCGCGGGTAGAAGCTTTCTTT

abundance: -
v_gene: TRBV5-1
j_gene: TRBJ2-1
d_gene: TRBD2
CDR3aa: CASSLPGGSNEQFF
CDR3nt: TGCGCCAGCAGCCTCCCGGGAGGATCGAATGAGCAGTTCTTC

abundance: -
v_gene: TRBV14
j_gene: TRBJ1-1
d_gene: -
CDR3aa: CASSQDRVGNTEAFF
CDR3nt: TGTGCCAGCAGCCAAGATAGGGTGGGGAACACTGAAGCTTTCTTT

abundance: once
v_gene: TRBV7-2
j_gene: TRBJ1-5
d_gene: TRBD1
CDR3aa: CASSLRTGDNQPQHF
CDR3nt: TGTGCCAGCAGCTTAAGGACAGGGGACAATCAGCCCCAGCATTTT

abundance: -
v_gene: TRBV5-1
j_gene: TRBJ2-7
d_gene: -
CDR3aa: CASSFMGLESYEQYF
CDR3nt: TGCGCCAGCAGCTTCATGGGTTTAGAGTCCTACGAGCAGTACTTC

abundance: -
v_gene: TRBV4-1
j_gene: TRBJ2-1
d_gene: -
CDR3aa: CASSRQEGRYNEQFF
CDR3nt: TGCGCCAGCAGCCGTCAGGAGGGCCGCTACAATGAGCAGTTCTTC

abundance: -
v_gene: TRBV7-2
j_gene: TRBJ2-1
d_gene: -
CDR3aa: CASSLVTGYNEQFF
CDR3nt: TGTGCCAGCAGCTTAGTAACAGGATACAATGAGCAGTTCTTC

abundance: few
v_gene: TRBV5-1
j_gene: TRBJ2-5
d_gene: -
CDR3aa: CASSPNEGAGETQYF
CDR3nt: TGCGCCAGCAGCCCGAATGAGGGGGCGGGGGAGACCCAGTACTTC

abundance: -
v_gene: TRBV5-1
j_gene: TRBJ1-2
d_gene: TRBD1
CDR3aa: CASSSQQGEDGYTF
CDR3nt: TGCGCCAGCAGCTCCCAACAGGGGGAGGATGGCTACACCTTC

abundance: once
v_gene: TRBV5-6
j_gene: TRBJ2-7
d_gene: TRBD1
CDR3aa: CASSSPGGYEQYF
CDR3nt: TGTGCCAGCAGCTCCCCAGGGGGCTACGAGCAGTACTTC

abundance: -
v_gene: TRBV29-1
j_gene: TRBJ2-3
d_gene: TRBD2
CDR3aa: CSVESITSGSTDTQYF
CDR3nt: TGCAGCGTTGAAAGTATTACTAGCGGGAGCACAGATACGCAGTATTTT